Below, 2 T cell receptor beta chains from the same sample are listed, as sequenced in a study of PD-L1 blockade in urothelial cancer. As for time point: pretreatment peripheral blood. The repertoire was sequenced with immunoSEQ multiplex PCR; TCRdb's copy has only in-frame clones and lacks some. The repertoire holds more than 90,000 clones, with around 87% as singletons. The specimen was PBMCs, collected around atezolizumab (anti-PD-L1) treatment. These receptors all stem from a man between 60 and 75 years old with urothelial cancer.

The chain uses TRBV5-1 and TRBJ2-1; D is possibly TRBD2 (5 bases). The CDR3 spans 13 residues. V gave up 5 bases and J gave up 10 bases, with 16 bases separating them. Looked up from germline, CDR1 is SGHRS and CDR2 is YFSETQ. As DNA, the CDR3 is TGCGCCAGCAGTCGACTCGGGGTCGGGGAGCAGTTCTTC. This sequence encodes CASSRLGVGEQFF.

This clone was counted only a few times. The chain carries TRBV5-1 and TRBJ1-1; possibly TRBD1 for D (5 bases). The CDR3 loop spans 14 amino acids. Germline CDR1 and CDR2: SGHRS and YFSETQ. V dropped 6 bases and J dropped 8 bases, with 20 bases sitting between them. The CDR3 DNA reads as TGCGCCAGCACCCCCTCAGGGTTACGAGAGGAAGCTTTCTTT. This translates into CASTPSGLREEAFF.